This T cell receptor (beta chain) was documented in a study of beta chain features in type 1 diabetes. Study summary: Examination covered approximately 100 million sorted cells spanning all samples.

Expressed TCRB transcripts were sequenced after all isolated RNA was converted to cDNA. The repertoire was sequenced with immunoSEQ multiplex PCR; TCRdb's copy has only in-frame clones and lacks some. Counted here are roughly 300,000 clones, roughly an eighth occurring once; the ten biggest clones make up approximately 0.015%. J gave up 6 bases and V 5 bases, and 16 bases lay outside the gene matches. This CDR3 spans 17 amino acids. Germline V gene sequence: CDR1 LNHDA, CDR2 SQIVND (reference sequence). Study outcomes and limitations: Shortening that was moderate but significant affected the TCRB CDR3s of Type 1 diabetes patients in all four CD4+ subsets. Reduced insertions and increased deletions marked VDJ junctions in type 1 diabetes patients.

Averaging roughly 120 mL, one heparinised blood draw came from each individual donor. This clone was seen a few times. The antigen is unknown. This TCR derives from a man aged 25-45 years with type 1 diabetes. This chain joins TRBV19 and TRBJ1-2; 9 bases map to TRBD1. The material sequenced was naive CD4+ T cells from blood. The CDR3 nucleotides read TGTGCCAGTAGTGCCTCGCAGATCCGGGACAGGGACGATGGCTACACCTTC. It is translated as CASSASQIRDRDDGYTF.